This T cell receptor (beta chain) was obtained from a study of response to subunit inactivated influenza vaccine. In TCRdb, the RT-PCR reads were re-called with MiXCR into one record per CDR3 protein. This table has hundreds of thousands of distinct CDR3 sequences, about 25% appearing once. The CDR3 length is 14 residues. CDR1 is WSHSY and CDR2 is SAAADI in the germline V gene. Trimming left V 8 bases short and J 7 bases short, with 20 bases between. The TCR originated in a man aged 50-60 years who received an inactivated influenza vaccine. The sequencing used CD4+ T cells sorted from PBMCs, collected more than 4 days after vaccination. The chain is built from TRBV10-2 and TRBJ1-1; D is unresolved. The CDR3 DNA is TGCGCCAGCGCACCACCCGGACGGCACGGTGAAGCTTTCTTT. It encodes CASAPPGRHGEAFF.